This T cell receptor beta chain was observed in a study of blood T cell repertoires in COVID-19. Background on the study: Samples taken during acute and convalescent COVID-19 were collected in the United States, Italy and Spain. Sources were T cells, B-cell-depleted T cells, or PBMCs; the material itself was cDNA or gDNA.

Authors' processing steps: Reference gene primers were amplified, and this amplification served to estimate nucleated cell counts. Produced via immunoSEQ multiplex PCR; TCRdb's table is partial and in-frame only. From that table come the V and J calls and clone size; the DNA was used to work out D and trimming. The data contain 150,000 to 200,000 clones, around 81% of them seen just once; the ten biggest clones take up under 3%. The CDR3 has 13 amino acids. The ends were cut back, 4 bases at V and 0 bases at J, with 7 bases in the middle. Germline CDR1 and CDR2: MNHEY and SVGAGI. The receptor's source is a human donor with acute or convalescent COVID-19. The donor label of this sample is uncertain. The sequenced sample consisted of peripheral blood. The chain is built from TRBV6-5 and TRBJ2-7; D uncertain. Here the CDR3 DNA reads TGTGCCAGCAGTTCGACACGCTCCTACGAGCAGTACTTC. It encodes CASSSTRSYEQYF.